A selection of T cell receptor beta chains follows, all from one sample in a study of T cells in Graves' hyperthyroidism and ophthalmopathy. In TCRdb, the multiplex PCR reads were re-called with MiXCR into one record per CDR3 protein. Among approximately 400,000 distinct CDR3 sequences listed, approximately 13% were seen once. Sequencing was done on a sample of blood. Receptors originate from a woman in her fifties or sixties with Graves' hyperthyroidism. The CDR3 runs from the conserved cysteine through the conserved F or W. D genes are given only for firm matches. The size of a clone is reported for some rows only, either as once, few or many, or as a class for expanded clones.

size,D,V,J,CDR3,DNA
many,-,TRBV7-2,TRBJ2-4,CASSLGAENIQYF,TGTGCCAGCAGCTTAGGGGCAGAAAACATTCAGTACTTC
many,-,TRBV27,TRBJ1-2,CASSSRGSRGGYTF,TGTGCCAGCAGTTCCCGGGGTTCGCGGGGTGGCTACACCTTC
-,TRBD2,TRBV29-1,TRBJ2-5,CSAAGPGGTQYF,TGCAGCGCCGCAGGCCCGGGGGGGACCCAGTACTTC
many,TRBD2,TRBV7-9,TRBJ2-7,CASSLASGSEQYF,TGTGCCAGCAGCTTAGCTAGCGGGAGCGAGCAGTACTTC
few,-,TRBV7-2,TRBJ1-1,CASSLDGGPLEAFF,TGTGCCAGCAGCTTAGACGGCGGTCCACTTGAAGCTTTCTTT
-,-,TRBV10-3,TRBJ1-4,CAIRGQIEEKLFF,TGTGCCATCAGAGGACAGATCGAGGAAAAACTGTTTTTT
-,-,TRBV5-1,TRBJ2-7,CASSWGQGAYELYF,-
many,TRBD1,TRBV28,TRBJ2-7,CASSSLGTGPSYEQYF,TGTGCCAGCAGTTCCCTCGGGACAGGGCCTTCCTACGAGCAGTACTTC
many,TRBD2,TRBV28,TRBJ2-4,CASSLSGLAGGNIQYF,TGTGCCAGCAGTTTATCTGGTCTAGCGGGAGGAAACATTCAGTACTTC
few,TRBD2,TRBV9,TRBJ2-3,CASSFRGGFTDTQYF,TGTGCCAGCAGCTTCCGGGGGGGATTCACAGATACGCAGTATTTT
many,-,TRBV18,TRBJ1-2,CASSPGQRANYGYTF,TGTGCCAGCTCACCAGGTCAGCGAGCTAACTATGGCTACACCTTC
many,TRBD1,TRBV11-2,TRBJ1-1,CASSYGQENTEAFF,TGTGCCAGCAGCTACGGACAGGAGAACACTGAAGCTTTCTTT
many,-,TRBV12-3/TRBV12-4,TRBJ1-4,CASSLIARNNEKLFF,TGTGCCAGCAGCCTAATTGCCAGGAATAATGAAAAACTGTTTTTT
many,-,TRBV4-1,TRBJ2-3,CASSQETSTDTQYF,TGCGCCAGCAGCCAAGAAACCAGCACAGATACGCAGTATTTT
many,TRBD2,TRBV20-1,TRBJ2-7,CSARPLAGGAYEQYF,TGCAGTGCTAGACCTTTGGCGGGAGGGGCCTACGAGCAGTACTTC
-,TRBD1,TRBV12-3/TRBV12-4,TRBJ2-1,CASSRDRGLRNEQFF,TGTGCCAGCAGCCGGGACAGGGGGCTTCGAAATGAGCAGTTCTTC
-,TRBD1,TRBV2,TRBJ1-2,CASSDGTDYGYTF,TGTGCCAGCAGTGATGGGACAGACTATGGCTACACCTTC
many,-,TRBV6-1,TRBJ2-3,CASRTATDTQYF,TGTGCCAGCAGGACCGCCACAGATACGCAGTATTTT
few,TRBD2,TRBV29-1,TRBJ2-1,CSVTYRAGVGNEQFF,TGCAGCGTTACTTATCGAGCGGGAGTCGGGAATGAGCAGTTCTTC
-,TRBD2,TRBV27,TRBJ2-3,CASSLGLAGGPRGTQYF,TGTGCCAGCAGTTTGGGACTAGCGGGAGGCCCTCGCGGTACGCAGTATTTT
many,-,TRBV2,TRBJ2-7,CASGVDVGPYEQYF,TGTGCCAGTGGGGTCGATGTCGGACCCTACGAGCAGTACTTC
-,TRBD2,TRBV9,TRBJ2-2,CASSVGNSGKGGELFF,TGTGCCAGCAGCGTAGGGAATAGCGGGAAGGGCGGGGAGCTGTTTTTT
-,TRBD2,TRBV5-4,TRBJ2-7,CASSPIAGSYEQYF,TGTGCCAGCAGCCCGATAGCGGGCTCCTACGAGCAGTACTTC
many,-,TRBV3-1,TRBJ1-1,CASSVAGTEAFF,TGTGCCAGCTCCGTTGCAGGAACCGAAGCTTTCTTT